This TCR beta chain comes out of a study of cytomegalovirus exposure and HLA in healthy donors. Study-level findings and limits: Among the sequence variants, a highly shared cluster was likely an artifact of sequencing.

With 11 bases clipped from V and 1 base from J, the junction kept 17 bases outside the gene matches. CDR1 is WNHNN and CDR2 is SYGVQD in the germline V gene (reference sequence). This CDR3 spans 17 amino acids. The PCR employed 60 Vbeta primers together with 13 Jbeta primers. Only in-frame clones appear in the TCRdb table, and some are missing; sequencing was by immunoSEQ multiplex PCR. This sample yields 90,000 to 150,000 clones, of which around 68% are seen a single time; 11% belongs to the top ten. Of note for this clone: What it binds is not known.

V is TRBV10-1 and J is TRBJ2-1, with 7 bases that match TRBD1. The sequenced sample consisted of PBMCs. This clonotype was sampled from a woman between 45 and 60 years old in good health and CMV-seropositive. This CDR3 reads CALRGMWGNPSYNEQFF. Here the CDR3 DNA reads TGCGCCCTCAGGGGGATGTGGGGGAATCCATCCTACAATGAGCAGTTCTTC.